A single sample is the source of the 12 T cell receptor beta chains below, sequenced in a study of T-cell reconstitution after alpha-beta-depleted transplantation in children. Unique molecular identifiers were incorporated during preparation of the TCRbeta library. TCRdb ran MiXCR on the PCR reads and lists one entry per CDR3 protein. The sample holds about 91,000 distinct CDR3 sequences, roughly 8% seen once. The sequencing used PBMCs from the stem cell graft donor, collected from the stem cell graft. These TCRs come from a human donor who donated a stem cell graft to a child with congenital amegakaryocytic thrombocytopenia.

This clonotype was detected only a few times. V is TRBV2 and J is TRBJ2-6, with D unclear. The germline V gene has CDR1 SNHLY and CDR2 FYNNEI. This CDR3 comprises 13 residues. Trimming removed 7 bases at V and 5 bases at J, with 9 bases between. The CDR3 DNA sequence: TGTGCCAGCACTCCCGCCAGGGCCAACGTCCTGACTTTC. Its protein is CASTPARANVLTF.

This clonotype was observed many times. The V gene is TRBV4-1, the J gene TRBJ2-3; maybe TRBD2 (6 bases). Germline V CDR1 and CDR2: MGHRA, YSYEKL. The V end lost 1 base, the J end lost 9 bases, and 11 bases lay between the germline ends. The CDR3 is 13 residues long. CDR3 coding DNA: TGCGCCAGCAGCCAAGCGGGGGATTCGACGCAGTATTTT. Protein sequence: CASSQAGDSTQYF.

In this sample, this clonotype turned up many times. CDR3 coding DNA: TGCGCCAGCAGCTTGGAACTAACCTCCTCCTACGAGCAGTACTTC. Translating gives CASSLELTSSYEQYF. This sequence joins TRBV5-1 and TRBJ2-7; no clear D. Trimming shortened V by 0 bases and J by 0 bases, and 10 bases separated the two germline ends. The CDR3 consists of 15 residues. Germline V gene data show CDR1 as SGHRS and CDR2 as YFSETQ.

This clonotype has a count of ten or more. The chain combines TRBV5-1 with TRBJ1-4, with 7 positions matching TRBD1. V was clipped by 1 base and J by 5 bases; unmatched bases: 5. Germline loops: CDR1 SGHRS, CDR2 YFSETQ. The CDR3 length is 15 residues. CDR3 nucleotides: TGCGCCAGCAGCTTGCAACAGGGGCGGAATGAAAAACTGTTTTTT. Translation gives CASSLQQGRNEKLFF.

In its sample, this clonotype was seen many times. CDR3 DNA sequence: TGCAGTGCTAGGGGGCTAGCGGGAGTCCCTGAGCAGTTCTTC. Translation: CSARGLAGVPEQFF. V is TRBV20-1 and J is TRBJ2-1, with 10 bases lining up with TRBD2. CDR1 and CDR2 (germline): DFQATT, SNEGSKA (reference sequence). The trim removed 3 bases at V and 9 bases at J, leaving 8 bases unmatched. The CDR3 totals 14 residues.

V gene TRBV11-2 combines with J gene TRBJ2-3; 10 bases are shared with TRBD2. J lost 6 bases, V lost 4 bases, and 7 bases had no gene match. CDR1 and CDR2 from the germline V gene are SGHAT and FQNNGV. The CDR3 consists of 15 residues. CDR3 DNA: TGTGCCAGCAGCTCCCACCTAGCGGGAGAGGATACGCAGTATTTT. Its protein is CASSSHLAGEDTQYF.

This clonotype came up many times. This chain's CDR3 is CSVRGDRESPLHF. In DNA, the CDR3 is TGCAGCGTTCGAGGGGACAGAGAATCACCCCTCCACTTT. This chain uses TRBV29-1 with TRBJ1-6, with 7 bases that match TRBD1. The length of the CDR3 is 13 residues. After removal of 5 bases from V and 10 bases from J, the junction contained 8 bases not matched to a gene. Germline CDR1 and CDR2: SQVTM and ANQGSEA.

This sequence joins TRBV12-3 or TRBV12-4 and TRBJ1-1, with 8 positions matching TRBD1. The CDR3 is 14 residues long. After removal of 9 bases from V and 0 bases from J, the junction contained 6 bases not matched to a gene. The CDR3 here is CASRRGRMNTEAFF. CDR3 DNA sequence: TGTGCCAGTCGCAGGGGGCGGATGAACACTGAAGCTTTCTTT.

In its sample, this clonotype was seen many times. The V gene is TRBV27, the J gene TRBJ1-4, with 9 positions matching TRBD1. The germline V gene encodes CDR1 MNHEY and CDR2 SMNVEV (reference sequence). The junction had 6 bases not matched to a gene; V was cut back by 6 bases and J by 7 bases. The CDR3 extends over 14 amino acids. CDR3 loop: CASRWGTGSEKLFF. The CDR3, as DNA: TGTGCCAGCAGATGGGGGACAGGGAGTGAAAAACTGTTTTTT.

This clonotype showed up many times. The chain combines TRBV5-5 with TRBJ1-5, with TRBD1 matching 7 bases. After removal of 4 bases from V and 1 base from J, the junction contained 11 bases not matched to a gene. The CDR3 contains 17 residues. Germline V gene lookup returns CDR1 SGHKS and CDR2 YYEKEE (reference sequence). The CDR3 here is CASSLYSTGTSNQPQHF. The CDR3 coding sequence is TGTGCCAGCAGCCTCTACTCGACAGGGACGAGCAATCAGCCCCAGCATTTT.

This clonotype was recorded at least ten times. V gene TRBV6-1 combines with J gene TRBJ1-6; a possible D gene is TRBD1 (5 bases). The V end lost 1 base, the J end lost 9 bases, and 13 bases lay between the germline ends. Germline assignment: CDR1 MNHNS and CDR2 SASEGT. CDR3 size: 15 residues. Written as DNA, the CDR3 is TGTGCCAGCAGTGAAGAAGGGGTGGGGGGTTCACCCCTCCACTTT. It translates to CASSEEGVGGSPLHF.

This clonotype appeared many times. The genes are TRBV27 and TRBJ1-1; D is unresolved. The CDR3 is made up of 15 amino acids. Trimming cost V 5 bases and J 1 base, with 14 bases left between them. Germline values: CDR1 MNHEY, CDR2 SMNVEV (reference sequence). The CDR3 loop reads CASSPRGGKNTEAFF. DNA for the CDR3: TGTGCCAGCAGTCCCCGGGGAGGGAAGAACACTGAAGCTTTCTTT.